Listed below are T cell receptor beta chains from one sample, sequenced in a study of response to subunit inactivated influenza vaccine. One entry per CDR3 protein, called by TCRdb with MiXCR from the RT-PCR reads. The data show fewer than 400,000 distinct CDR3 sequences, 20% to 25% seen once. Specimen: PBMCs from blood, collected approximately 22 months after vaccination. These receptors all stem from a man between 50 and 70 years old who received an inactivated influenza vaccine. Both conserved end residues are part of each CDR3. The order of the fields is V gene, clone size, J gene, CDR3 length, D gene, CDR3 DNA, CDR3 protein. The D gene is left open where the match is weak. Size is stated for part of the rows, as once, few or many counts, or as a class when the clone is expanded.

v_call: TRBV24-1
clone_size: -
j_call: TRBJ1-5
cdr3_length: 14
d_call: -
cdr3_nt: TGTGCCACCAGTGACTTGACAGTCAATCAGCCCCAGCATTTT
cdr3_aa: CATSDLTVNQPQHF

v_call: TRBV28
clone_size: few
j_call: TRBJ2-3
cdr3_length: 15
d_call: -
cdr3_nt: TGTGCCAGCAGTTCTCTAGGGGATAGCACAGATACGCAGTATTTT
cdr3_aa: CASSSLGDSTDTQYF

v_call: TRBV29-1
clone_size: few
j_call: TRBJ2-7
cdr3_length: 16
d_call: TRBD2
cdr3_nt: TGCAGCGTTGAAGGCCTCATTAGCGGGAGTTTATACGAGCAGTACTTC
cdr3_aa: CSVEGLISGSLYEQYF

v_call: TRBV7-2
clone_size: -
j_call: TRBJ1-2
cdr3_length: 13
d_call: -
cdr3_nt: TGTGCCAGCAGCTTAGTGACAACCGTTGGCTACACCTTC
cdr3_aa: CASSLVTTVGYTF

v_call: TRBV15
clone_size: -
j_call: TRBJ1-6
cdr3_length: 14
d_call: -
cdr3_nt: TGTGCCACCAGCAGAGTAGGGGAGAATTCACCCCTCCACTTT
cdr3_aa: CATSRVGENSPLHF

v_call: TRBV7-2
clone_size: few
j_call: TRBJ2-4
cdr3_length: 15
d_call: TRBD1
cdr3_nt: TGTGCCAGCAGTTTCGGGGGACAGGGAATTCAGCCACGGTACTTC
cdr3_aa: CASSFGGQGIQPRYF

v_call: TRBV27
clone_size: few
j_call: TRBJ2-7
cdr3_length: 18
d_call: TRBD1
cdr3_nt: TGTGCCAGCAGTTTATTACCCCCCGACAGGGGAGTATACTACGAGCAGTACTTC
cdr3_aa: CASSLLPPDRGVYYEQYF

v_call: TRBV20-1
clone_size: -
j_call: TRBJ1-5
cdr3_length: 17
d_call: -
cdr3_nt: TGCAGCGTTCAGGGGTCGCGGGGGAGCTATAGCAATCAGCCCCAGCATTTT
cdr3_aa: CSVQGSRGSYSNQPQHF

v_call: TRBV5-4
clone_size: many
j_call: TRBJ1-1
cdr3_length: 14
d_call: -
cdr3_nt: TGTGCCAGCAGCTTGGCTAGGGCCAACACTGAAGCTTTCTTT
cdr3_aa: CASSLARANTEAFF

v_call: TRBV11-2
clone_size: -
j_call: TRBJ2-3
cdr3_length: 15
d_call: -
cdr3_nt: TGTGCCAGCAGCTTTCTCAGGGGGGCCGTTAGGACGCAGTATTTT
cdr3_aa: CASSFLRGAVRTQYF

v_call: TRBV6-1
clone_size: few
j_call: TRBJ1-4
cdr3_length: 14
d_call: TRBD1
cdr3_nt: TGTGCCAGCAAACTGACAGGGATCAATGAAAAACTGTTTTTT
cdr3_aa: CASKLTGINEKLFF

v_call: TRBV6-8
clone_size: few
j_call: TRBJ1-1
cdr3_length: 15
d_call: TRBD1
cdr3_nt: TGTGCCAGCAACGCCGGGACAGGGTTTGACACTGAAGCTTTCTTT
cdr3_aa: CASNAGTGFDTEAFF

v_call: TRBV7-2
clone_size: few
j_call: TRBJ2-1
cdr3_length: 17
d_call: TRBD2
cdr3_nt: TGTGCCAGCAGCGTTCGGACTAGCGGGAGCAGTGAGAATGAGCAGTTCTTC
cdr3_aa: CASSVRTSGSSENEQFF

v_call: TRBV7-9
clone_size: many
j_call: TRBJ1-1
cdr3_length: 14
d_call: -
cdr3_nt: TGTGCCAGCAGCCTGACAGCTGAGGCCACTGAAGCTTTCTTT
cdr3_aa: CASSLTAEATEAFF

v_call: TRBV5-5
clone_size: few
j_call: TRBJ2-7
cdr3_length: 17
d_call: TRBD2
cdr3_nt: TGTGCCAGCAGCTTGGGCCCTACTAGCGGGAGATTCTACGAGCAGTACTTC
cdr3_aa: CASSLGPTSGRFYEQYF

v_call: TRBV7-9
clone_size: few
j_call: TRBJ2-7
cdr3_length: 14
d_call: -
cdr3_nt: TGTGCCAGCAGCTCGGGACTTTGGAGTTACGAGCAGTACTTC
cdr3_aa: CASSSGLWSYEQYF

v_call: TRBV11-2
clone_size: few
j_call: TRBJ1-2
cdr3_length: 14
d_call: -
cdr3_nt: TGTGCCAGCAGTCCAGGGGTACTCGACTATGGCTACACCTTC
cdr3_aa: CASSPGVLDYGYTF

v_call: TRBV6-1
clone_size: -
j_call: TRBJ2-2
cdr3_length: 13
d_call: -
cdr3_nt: TGTGCCAGCAGCCGTTCGAACACCGGGGAGCTGTTTTTT
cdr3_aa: CASSRSNTGELFF

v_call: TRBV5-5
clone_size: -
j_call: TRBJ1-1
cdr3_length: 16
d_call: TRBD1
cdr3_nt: TGTGCCAGCAGCTCCTACGGACAGGGCGGGAACACTGAAGCTTTCTTT
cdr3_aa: CASSSYGQGGNTEAFF

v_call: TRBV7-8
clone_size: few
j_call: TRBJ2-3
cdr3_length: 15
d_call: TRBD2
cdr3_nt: TGTGCCAGCAGCGCCGCGGGAGGGCCGGCAGATACGCAGTATTTT
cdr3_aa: CASSAAGGPADTQYF

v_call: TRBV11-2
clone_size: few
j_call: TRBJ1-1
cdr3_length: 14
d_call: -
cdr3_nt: TGTGCCAGCAGCTTAGGACCATACTCGGGCGAAGCTTTCTTT
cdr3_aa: CASSLGPYSGEAFF

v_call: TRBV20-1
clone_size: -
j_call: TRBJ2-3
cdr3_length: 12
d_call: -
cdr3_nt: TGCAGTGCTAGGACAGACTTAGATACGCAGTATTTT
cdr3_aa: CSARTDLDTQYF

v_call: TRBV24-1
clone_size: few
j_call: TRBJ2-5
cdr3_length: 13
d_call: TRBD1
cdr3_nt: TGTGCCACGGGACAGGCGGGGAGAGAGACCCAGTACTTC
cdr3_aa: CATGQAGRETQYF

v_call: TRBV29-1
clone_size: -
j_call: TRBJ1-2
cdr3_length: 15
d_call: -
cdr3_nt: TGCAGCTCAAGGGGAGGGGACAAGGGGAACTATGGCTACACCTTC
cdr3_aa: CSSRGGDKGNYGYTF

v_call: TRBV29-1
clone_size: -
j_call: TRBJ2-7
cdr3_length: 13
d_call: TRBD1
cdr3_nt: TGCAGCGTTGGAGGGACAGGGGCATTCGAGCAGTACTTC
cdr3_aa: CSVGGTGAFEQYF

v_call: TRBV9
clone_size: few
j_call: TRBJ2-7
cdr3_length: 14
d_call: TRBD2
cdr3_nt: TGTGCCAGCAGCGTGTCTAGCGGGAACTACGAGCAGTACTTC
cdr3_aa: CASSVSSGNYEQYF

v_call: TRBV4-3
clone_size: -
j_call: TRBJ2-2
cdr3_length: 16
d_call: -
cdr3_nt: TGCGCCAGCAGCCAAGATAGTATCGCCAGCACCGGGGAGCTGTTTTTT
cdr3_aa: CASSQDSIASTGELFF

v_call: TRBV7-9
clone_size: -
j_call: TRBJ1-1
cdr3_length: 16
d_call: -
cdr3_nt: TGTGCCAGCAGCTTAGTTTGGGGGGGGCGAAGAACTGAAGCTTTCTTT
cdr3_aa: CASSLVWGGRRTEAFF

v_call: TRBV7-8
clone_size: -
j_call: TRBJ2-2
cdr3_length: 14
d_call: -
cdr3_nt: TGTGCCACCAAGAGGGCGGAAACCACCGGGGAGCTGTTTTTT
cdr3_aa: CATKRAETTGELFF

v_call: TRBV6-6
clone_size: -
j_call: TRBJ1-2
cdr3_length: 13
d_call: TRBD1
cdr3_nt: TGTGCCAGCAGCCGATCGGACAGGGCTGGCTACACCTTC
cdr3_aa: CASSRSDRAGYTF

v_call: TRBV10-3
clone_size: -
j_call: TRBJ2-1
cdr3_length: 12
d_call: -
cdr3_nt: TGTGCCATCAATGAGGGGGGAGGTGAGCAGTTCTTC
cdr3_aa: CAINEGGGEQFF

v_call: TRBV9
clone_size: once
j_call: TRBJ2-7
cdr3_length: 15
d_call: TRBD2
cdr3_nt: TGTGCCAGCAGCCCTTTAGCGGGACCCACGACCGAGCAGTACTTC
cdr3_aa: CASSPLAGPTTEQYF

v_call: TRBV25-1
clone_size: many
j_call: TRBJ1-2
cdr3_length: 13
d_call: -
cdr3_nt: TGTGCCAGCAGTGAACCGGGGAACTATGGCTACACCTTC
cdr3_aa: CASSEPGNYGYTF

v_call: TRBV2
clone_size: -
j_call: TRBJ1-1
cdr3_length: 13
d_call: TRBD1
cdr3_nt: TGTGCCAGCAGTGTATGGGGACAGGGTGAAGCTTTCTTT
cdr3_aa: CASSVWGQGEAFF

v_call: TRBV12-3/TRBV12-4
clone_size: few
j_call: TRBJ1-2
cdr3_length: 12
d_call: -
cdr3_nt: TGTGCCAGCACCGAATGGGACTATGGCTACACCTTC
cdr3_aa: CASTEWDYGYTF

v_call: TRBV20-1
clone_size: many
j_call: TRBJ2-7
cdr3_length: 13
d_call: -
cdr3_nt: TGCAGTGCCCCTGACATCCGCTCCTACGAGCAGTACTTC
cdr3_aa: CSAPDIRSYEQYF

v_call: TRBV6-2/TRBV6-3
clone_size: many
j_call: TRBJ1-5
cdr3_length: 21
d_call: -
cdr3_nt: TGTGCCAGCAGTCCCCGCCCGGCTTTCGGTACGACCGTGGGTAGCAATCAGCCCCAGCATTTT
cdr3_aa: CASSPRPAFGTTVGSNQPQHF

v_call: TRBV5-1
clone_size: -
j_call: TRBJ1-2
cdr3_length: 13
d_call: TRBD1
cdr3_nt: TGCGCCAGCAGCCCAGACAGGGATGGAGGCTACACCTTC
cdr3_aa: CASSPDRDGGYTF

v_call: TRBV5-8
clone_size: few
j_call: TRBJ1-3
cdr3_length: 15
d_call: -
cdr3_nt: TGTGCCAGCAGCTTTTCAGGCGGCTCTGGAAACACCATATATTTT
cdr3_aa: CASSFSGGSGNTIYF